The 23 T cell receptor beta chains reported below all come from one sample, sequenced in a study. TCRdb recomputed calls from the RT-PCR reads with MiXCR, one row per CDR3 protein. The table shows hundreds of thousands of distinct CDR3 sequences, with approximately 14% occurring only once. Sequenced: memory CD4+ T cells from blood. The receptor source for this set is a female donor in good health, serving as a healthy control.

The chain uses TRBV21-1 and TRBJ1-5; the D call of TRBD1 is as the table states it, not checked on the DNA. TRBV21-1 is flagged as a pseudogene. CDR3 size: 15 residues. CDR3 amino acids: CASSKEEGRNQPQHF. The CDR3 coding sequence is TGTGCCAGCAGCAAAGAAGAGGGACGAAATCAGCCCCAGCATTTT.

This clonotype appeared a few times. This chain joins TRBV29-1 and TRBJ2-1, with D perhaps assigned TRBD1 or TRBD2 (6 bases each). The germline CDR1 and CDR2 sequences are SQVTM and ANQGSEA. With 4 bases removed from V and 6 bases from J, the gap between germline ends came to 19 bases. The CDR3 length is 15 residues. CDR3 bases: TGCAGCGTTGGAGGGCTGGCACAGGGAGGCAATGAGCAGTTCTTC. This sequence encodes CSVGGLAQGGNEQFF.

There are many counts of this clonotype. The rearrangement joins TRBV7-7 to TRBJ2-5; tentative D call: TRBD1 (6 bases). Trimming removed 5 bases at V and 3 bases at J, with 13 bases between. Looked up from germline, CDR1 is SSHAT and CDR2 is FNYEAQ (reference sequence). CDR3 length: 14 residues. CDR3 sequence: CASSVTGSEETQYF. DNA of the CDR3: TGTGCCAGCAGCGTAACAGGGAGTGAAGAGACCCAGTACTTC.

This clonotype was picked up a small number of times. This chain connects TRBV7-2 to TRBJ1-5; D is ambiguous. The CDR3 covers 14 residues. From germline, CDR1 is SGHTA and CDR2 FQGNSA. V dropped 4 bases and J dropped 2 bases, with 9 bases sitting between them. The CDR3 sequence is CASSSPKGNQPQHF. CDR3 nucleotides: TGTGCCAGCAGCTCTCCAAAGGGCAATCAGCCCCAGCATTTT.

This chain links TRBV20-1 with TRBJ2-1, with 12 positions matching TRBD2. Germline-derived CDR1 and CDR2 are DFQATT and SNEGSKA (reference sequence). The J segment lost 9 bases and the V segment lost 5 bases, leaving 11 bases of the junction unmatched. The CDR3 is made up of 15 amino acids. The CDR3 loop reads CSAGETSGRGLEQFF. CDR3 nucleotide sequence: TGCAGTGCTGGGGAGACTAGCGGGAGAGGACTTGAGCAGTTCTTC.

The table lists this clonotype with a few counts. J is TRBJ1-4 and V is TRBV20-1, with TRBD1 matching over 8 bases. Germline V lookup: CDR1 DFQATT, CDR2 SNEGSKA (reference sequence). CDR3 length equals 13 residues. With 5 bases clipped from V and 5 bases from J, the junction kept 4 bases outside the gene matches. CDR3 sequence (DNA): TGCAGTGCTCCCCGACAGGGGAATGAAAAACTGTTTTTT. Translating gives CSAPRQGNEKLFF.

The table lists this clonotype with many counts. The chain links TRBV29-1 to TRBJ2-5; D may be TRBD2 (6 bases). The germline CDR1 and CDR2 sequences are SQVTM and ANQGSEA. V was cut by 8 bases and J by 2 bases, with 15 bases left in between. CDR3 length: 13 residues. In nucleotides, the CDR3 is TGCAGCACCGCTGGAGGGCTTCAAGAGACCCAGTACTTC. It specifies CSTAGGLQETQYF. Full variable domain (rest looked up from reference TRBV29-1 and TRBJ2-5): SAVISQKPSRDICQRGTSLTIQCQVDSQVTMMFWYRQQPGQSLTLIATANQGSEATYESGFVIDKFPISRPNLTFSTLTVSNMSPEDSSIYLCSTAGGLQETQYFGPGTRLLVL.

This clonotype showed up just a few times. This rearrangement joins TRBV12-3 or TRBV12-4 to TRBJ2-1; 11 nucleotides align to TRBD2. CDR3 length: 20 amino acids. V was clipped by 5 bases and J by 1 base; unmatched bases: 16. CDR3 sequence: CASSPLRGRLAGISYNEQFF. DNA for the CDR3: TGTGCCAGCAGTCCCCTTAGGGGGAGACTAGCGGGGATTTCCTACAATGAGCAGTTCTTC.

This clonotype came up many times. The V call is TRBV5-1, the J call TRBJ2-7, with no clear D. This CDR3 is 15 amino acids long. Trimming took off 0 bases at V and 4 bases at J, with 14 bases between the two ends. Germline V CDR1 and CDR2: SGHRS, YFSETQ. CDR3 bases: TGCGCCAGCAGCTTGGCCTCCCAGGTCGGGTACGAGCAGTACTTC. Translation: CASSLASQVGYEQYF.

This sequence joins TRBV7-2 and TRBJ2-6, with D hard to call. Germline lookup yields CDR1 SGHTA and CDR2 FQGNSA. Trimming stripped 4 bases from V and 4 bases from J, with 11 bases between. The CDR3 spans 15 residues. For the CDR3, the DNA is TGTGCCAGCAGCTCCGATGCTACCGGGGCCAACGTCCTGACTTTC. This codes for CASSSDATGANVLTF.

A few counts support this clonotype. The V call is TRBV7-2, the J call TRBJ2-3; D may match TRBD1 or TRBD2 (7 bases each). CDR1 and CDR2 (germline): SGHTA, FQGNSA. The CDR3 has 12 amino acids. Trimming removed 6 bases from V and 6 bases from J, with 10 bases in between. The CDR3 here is CASRQGGDTQYF. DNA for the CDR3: TGTGCCAGCAGGCAGGGGGGGGATACGCAGTATTTT.

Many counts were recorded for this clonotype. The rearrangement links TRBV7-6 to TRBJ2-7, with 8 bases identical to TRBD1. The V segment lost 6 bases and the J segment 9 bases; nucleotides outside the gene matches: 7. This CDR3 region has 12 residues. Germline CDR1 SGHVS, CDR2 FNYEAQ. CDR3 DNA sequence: TGTGCCAGCAGTTCCAGGGGGCTGGGGCAGTACTTC. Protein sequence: CASSSRGLGQYF.

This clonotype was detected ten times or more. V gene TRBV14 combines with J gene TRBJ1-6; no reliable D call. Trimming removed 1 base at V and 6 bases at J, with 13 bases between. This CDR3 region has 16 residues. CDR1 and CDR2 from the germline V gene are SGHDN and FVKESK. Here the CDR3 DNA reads TGTGCCAGCAGCCAAGTAGGAGGAATGCGTAATTCACCCCTCCACTTT. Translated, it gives CASSQVGGMRNSPLHF. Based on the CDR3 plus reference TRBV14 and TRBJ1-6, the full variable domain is EAGVTQFPSHSVIEKGQTVTLRCDPISGHDNLYWYRRVMGKEIKFLLHFVKESKQDESGMPNNRFLAERTGGTYSTLKVQPAELEDSGVYFCASSQVGGMRNSPLHFGNGTRLTVT.

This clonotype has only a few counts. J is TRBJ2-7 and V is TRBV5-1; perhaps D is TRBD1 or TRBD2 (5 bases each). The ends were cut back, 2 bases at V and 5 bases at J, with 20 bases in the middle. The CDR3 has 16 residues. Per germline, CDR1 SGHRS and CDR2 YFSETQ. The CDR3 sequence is CASSLRSTFRDHEQYF. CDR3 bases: TGCGCCAGCAGCTTAAGGTCGACGTTTCGGGACCACGAGCAGTACTTC.

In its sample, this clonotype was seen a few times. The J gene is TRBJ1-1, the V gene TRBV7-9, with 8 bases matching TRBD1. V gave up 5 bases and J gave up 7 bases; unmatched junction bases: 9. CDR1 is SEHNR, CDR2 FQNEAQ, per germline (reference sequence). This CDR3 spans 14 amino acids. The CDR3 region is CASSLTGVRDEAFF. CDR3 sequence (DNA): TGTGCCAGCAGCCTGACAGGGGTTCGAGATGAAGCTTTCTTT.

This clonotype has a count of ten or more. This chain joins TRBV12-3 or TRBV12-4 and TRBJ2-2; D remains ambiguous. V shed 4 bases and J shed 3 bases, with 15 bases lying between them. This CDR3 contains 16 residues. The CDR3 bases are TGTGCCAGCAGTTCAACCTCCGGACCGTACACCGGGGAGCTGTTTTTT. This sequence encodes CASSSTSGPYTGELFF.

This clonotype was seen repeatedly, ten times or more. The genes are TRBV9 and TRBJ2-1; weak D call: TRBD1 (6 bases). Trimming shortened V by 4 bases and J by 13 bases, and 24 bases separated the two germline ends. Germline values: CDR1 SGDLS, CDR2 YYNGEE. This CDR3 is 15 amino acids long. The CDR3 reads CASSPRDNSNERQFF. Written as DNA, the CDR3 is TGTGCCAGCAGCCCCCGGGACAACAGCAATGAGCGACAGTTCTTC.

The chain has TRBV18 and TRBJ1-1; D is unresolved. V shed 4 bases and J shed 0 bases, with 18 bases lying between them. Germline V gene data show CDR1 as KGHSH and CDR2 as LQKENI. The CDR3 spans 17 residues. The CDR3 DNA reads TGTGCCAGCTCACTAAAGCTCACCGAGGGCATGAACACTGAAGCTTTCTTT. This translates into CASSLKLTEGMNTEAFF.

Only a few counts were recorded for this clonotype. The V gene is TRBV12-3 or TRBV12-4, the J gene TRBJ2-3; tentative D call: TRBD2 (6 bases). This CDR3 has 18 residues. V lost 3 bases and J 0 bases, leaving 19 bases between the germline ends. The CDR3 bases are TGTGCCAGCAGTTTGTCCCTGTCGGACTACCGGAGCACAGATACGCAGTATTTT. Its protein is CASSLSLSDYRSTDTQYF.

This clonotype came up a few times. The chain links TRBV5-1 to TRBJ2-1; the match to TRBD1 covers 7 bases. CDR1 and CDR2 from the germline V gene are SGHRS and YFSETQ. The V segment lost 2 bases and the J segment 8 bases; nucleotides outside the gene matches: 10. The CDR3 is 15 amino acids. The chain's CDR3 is CASSFTGDLADEQFF. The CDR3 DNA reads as TGCGCCAGCAGCTTTACAGGGGATTTAGCCGATGAGCAGTTCTTC.

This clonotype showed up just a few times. The CDR3 is CASTDRFGYTF. The CDR3 region has the DNA TGTGCCAGTACAGACAGATTTGGCTACACCTTC. This sequence joins TRBV19 and TRBJ1-2; D perhaps matches TRBD1 (5 bases). The germline CDR1 and CDR2 sequences are LNHDA and SQIVND (reference sequence). Trimming left V 7 bases short and J 7 bases short, with 10 bases between. This CDR3 has 11 amino acids. Combining the CDR3 with reference TRBV19 and TRBJ1-2 gives the whole variable domain DGGITQSPKYLFRKEGQNVTLSCEQNLNHDAMYWYRQDPGQGLRLIYYSQIVNDFQKGDIAEGYSVSREKKESFPLTVTSAQKNPTAFYLCASTDRFGYTFGSGTRLTVV.

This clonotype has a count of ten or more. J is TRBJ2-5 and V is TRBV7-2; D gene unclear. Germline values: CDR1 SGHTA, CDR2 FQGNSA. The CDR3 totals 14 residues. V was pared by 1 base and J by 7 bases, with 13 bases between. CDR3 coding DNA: TGTGCCAGCAGCTTAGGAACCTCTGTGGGGACCCAGTACTTC. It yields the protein CASSLGTSVGTQYF.

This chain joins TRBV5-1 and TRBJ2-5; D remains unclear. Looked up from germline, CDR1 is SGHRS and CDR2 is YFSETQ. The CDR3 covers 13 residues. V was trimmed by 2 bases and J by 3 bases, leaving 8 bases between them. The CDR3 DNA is TGCGCCAGCAGCTTTAACACCAAAGAGACCCAGTACTTC. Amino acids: CASSFNTKETQYF.